The 30 T cell receptor beta chains listed next were all sequenced from one sample in a study of CD8 T cells in ankylosing spondylitis. MiXCR was run by TCRdb on the 5' RACE reads, yielding one entry per CDR3 protein. The data contain a few hundred thousand distinct CDR3 sequences, about a fifth of them seen just once; the ten biggest clones take up around 17%. Broader study findings: A TCR beta motif of eight or nine highly homologous variants seemed to mark ankylosing spondylitis blood.

These TCRs are of unknown antigen specificity. The sample comprised blood, either unsorted or a sorted T cell fraction (not recorded which). The receptor source for this set is a male donor with ankylosing spondylitis.

The rearrangement joins TRBV15 to TRBJ2-3, with 12 bases aligning to TRBD2. This CDR3 is 18 amino acids long. The trim removed 4 bases at V and 1 base at J, leaving 9 bases unmatched. Germline loops: CDR1 LNHNV, CDR2 YYDKDF (reference sequence). Here the CDR3 reads CATSKLAGGPPGTDTQYF. For the CDR3, the DNA is TGTGCCACCAGCAAACTAGCGGGAGGCCCTCCAGGCACAGATACGCAGTATTTT.

This clonotype was detected only a few times. J is TRBJ2-7 and V is TRBV2; D is possibly TRBD1 or TRBD2 (7 bases each). CDR1 and CDR2 (germline): SNHLY, FYNNEI. Deletions cut 11 bases from V and 1 base from J, with 21 bases between. CDR3 size: 15 residues. CDR3 sequence: CASQGGLAWSYEQYF. Written as DNA, the CDR3 is TGTGCCTCCCAGGGGGGGCTAGCCTGGTCCTACGAGCAGTACTTC.

This clonotype has just a few counts. The chain is built from TRBV5-5 and TRBJ2-3; perhaps TRBD2 as D (6 bases). The V gene lost 3 bases and the J gene lost 2 bases, with 13 bases spanning the gap. The CDR3 loop spans 15 amino acids. The germline V gene has CDR1 SGHKS and CDR2 YYEKEE (reference sequence). The CDR3 DNA follows: TGTGCCAGCAGCTGGGTTGGCGGGATCACAGATACGCAGTATTTT. It is translated as CASSWVGGITDTQYF.

This clonotype was counted a few times. J is TRBJ2-7 and V is TRBV7-2; D is uncertain. The ends were cut back, 0 bases at V and 3 bases at J, with 9 bases in the middle. The germline CDR1 and CDR2 sequences are SGHTA and FQGNSA. The CDR3 length is 14 residues. The CDR3 spells CASSLAGGYYEQYF. The CDR3 DNA reads TGTGCCAGCAGCTTAGCGGGCGGATACTACGAGCAGTACTTC.

This clonotype was picked up a small number of times. The V call is TRBV20-1, the J call TRBJ2-3, with TRBD2 matching over 8 bases. This CDR3 contains 14 residues. V was clipped by 3 bases and J by 4 bases; unmatched bases: 6. Germline V gene data show CDR1 as DFQATT and CDR2 as SNEGSKA (reference sequence). The CDR3 DNA is TGCAGTGCTAGCCCCGGGAGGGCCTCAGATACGCAGTATTTT. It is translated as CSASPGRASDTQYF.

This clonotype was observed a handful of times. V gene TRBV7-9 combines with J gene TRBJ2-5, with 13 positions matching TRBD2. This CDR3 contains 16 residues. The germline gives CDR1 SEHNR, CDR2 FQNEAQ (reference sequence). Trimming cost V 1 base and J 5 bases; bases outside gene matches: 4. CDR3 in amino acids: CASSLGGLAGLETQYF. As DNA, the CDR3 is TGTGCCAGCAGCTTAGGGGGACTAGCGGGACTGGAGACCCAGTACTTC.

The rearrangement joins TRBV6-1 to TRBJ2-7; 11 bases match TRBD2. Germline V gene sequence: CDR1 MNHNS, CDR2 SASEGT. The CDR3 extends over 15 amino acids. Trimming removed 6 bases from V and 4 bases from J; junction bases left unmatched: 8. The CDR3 DNA reads as TGTGCCAGCAGGACTAGCGGGACTTTTTTGTACGAGCAGTACTTC. As protein: CASRTSGTFLYEQYF.

V usage is TRBV28 and J usage is TRBJ1-3; D not certain. V lost 0 bases and J lost 3, with 12 bases in between. Germline V gene lookup returns CDR1 MDHEN and CDR2 SYDVKM. CDR3 length: 16 amino acids. The DNA for the CDR3 is TGTGCCAGCAGTTTATGGGCAGTGACCCGTGGAAACACCATATATTTT. Its translation: CASSLWAVTRGNTIYF.

The chain uses TRBV20-1 and TRBJ1-1; weak D call: TRBD1 (5 bases). The CDR3 has 14 amino acids. Germline values: CDR1 DFQATT, CDR2 SNEGSKA (reference sequence). Trimming shortened V by 0 bases and J by 1 base, and 9 bases separated the two germline ends. The CDR3 sequence: CSARDPGQNTEAFF. In DNA form, the CDR3 reads TGCAGTGCTAGAGACCCGGGGCAGAACACTGAAGCTTTCTTT.

This clonotype has just a few counts. The chain links TRBV24-1 to TRBJ2-5; D may be TRBD2 (6 bases). The CDR3 spans 16 residues. Germline V gene lookup returns CDR1 KGHDR and CDR2 SFDVKD. Trimming removed 2 bases at V and 5 bases at J, with 17 bases between. The CDR3 DNA reads as TGTGCCACCAGTGATTCCATCGAGGGAGGACGGGAGACCCAGTACTTC. Its protein is CATSDSIEGGRETQYF.

This clonotype was seen ten or more times. The chain carries TRBV20-1 and TRBJ2-7, with unresolved D. The CDR3 runs to 10 residues. The V and J ends lost 3 bases and 7 bases respectively, with 7 bases between them. The V gene's germline CDR1 is DFQATT and CDR2 SNEGSKA (reference sequence). CDR3 protein: CSASDGEQYF. CDR3 sequence (DNA): TGCAGTGCTAGCGATGGGGAGCAGTACTTC.

The gene calls are TRBV3-1 and TRBJ1-1; no clear D. CDR3 length: 13 amino acids. The ends were cut back, 2 bases at V and 1 base at J, with 5 bases in the middle. The germline V gene has CDR1 LGHDT and CDR2 YNNKEL (reference sequence). The CDR3 sequence: CASSQTPNTEAFF. In DNA form, the CDR3 reads TGTGCCAGCAGCCAAACCCCGAACACTGAAGCTTTCTTT.

V and J are TRBV6-5 and TRBJ1-5; 7 bases align to TRBD1. V lost 2 bases and J lost 3; bases outside the gene matches: 4. The CDR3 has 15 amino acids. Germline V gene lookup returns CDR1 MNHEY and CDR2 SVGAGI. The CDR3 DNA reads TGTGCCAGCAGTTACGCGACAGGGTTCAATCAGCCCCAGCATTTT. Translated: CASSYATGFNQPQHF.

The chain joins TRBV5-1 to TRBJ2-5; D is undetermined. The germline gives CDR1 SGHRS, CDR2 YFSETQ. This CDR3 has 13 amino acids. V lost 4 bases to trimming and J lost 5 bases, with 12 bases between them. CDR3 nucleotides: TGCGCCAGCAGCGAAGAGGATAGGGAGACCCAGTACTTC. It codes for CASSEEDRETQYF. Based on the CDR3 plus reference TRBV5-1 and TRBJ2-5, the full variable domain is KAGVTQTPRYLIKTRGQQVTLSCSPISGHRSVSWYQQTPGQGLQFLFEYFSETQRNKGNFPGRFSGRQFSNSRSEMNVSTLELGDSALYLCASSEEDRETQYFGPGTRLLVL.

The chain joins TRBV7-2 to TRBJ2-3, with D possibly TRBD2 on 6 matching bases. Per germline, CDR1 SGHTA and CDR2 FQGNSA. The CDR3 runs to 14 residues. Trimming shortened V by 3 bases and J by 6 bases, and 13 bases separated the two germline ends. The CDR3 loop reads CASSFKREADTQYF. The CDR3 DNA is TGTGCCAGCAGCTTCAAGAGGGAGGCGGATACGCAGTATTTT.

The rearrangement joins TRBV4-1 to TRBJ2-1; no clear D gene. Germline V gene lookup returns CDR1 MGHRA and CDR2 YSYEKL. CDR3 length equals 15 residues. V shed 0 bases and J shed 9 bases, with 15 bases lying between them. CDR3 amino acids: CASSQEHPLVSEQFF. The CDR3 DNA sequence: TGCGCCAGCAGCCAAGAGCACCCGCTCGTCAGTGAGCAGTTCTTC.

The chain links TRBV3-1 to TRBJ2-3; TRBD2 aligns across 7 bases. The CDR3 is 16 amino acids. V lost 1 base and J lost 4; bases outside the gene matches: 8. CDR1 LGHDT and CDR2 YNNKEL come from the germline V gene (reference sequence). The CDR3 is CASSQARGSGSDTQYF. The DNA for the CDR3 is TGTGCCAGCAGCCAAGCCCGCGGGAGTGGGTCAGATACGCAGTATTTT.

Here the CDR3 DNA reads TGTGCCAGCAGCGTAGGGGGAGGGTACAATCAGCCCCAGCATTTT. As protein: CASSVGGGYNQPQHF. This rearrangement joins TRBV9 to TRBJ1-5; D is ambiguous. The germline V gene encodes CDR1 SGDLS and CDR2 YYNGEE. V lost 0 bases and J lost 3, with 10 bases in between. The CDR3 sequence is 15 residues long.

This clonotype was seen repeatedly, ten times or more. The chain carries TRBV7-2 and TRBJ2-3; 11 nucleotides agree with TRBD1. This CDR3 is built from 15 residues. Per the germline V gene, CDR1 is SGHTA and CDR2 is FQGNSA. V was pared by 3 bases and J by 3 bases, with 2 bases of the junction left unmatched. CDR3 protein: CASSLDRGRTDTQYF. The CDR3 nucleotides are TGTGCCAGCAGCTTGGACAGGGGGCGAACAGATACGCAGTATTTT.

V and J are TRBV5-6 and TRBJ2-1; D might be TRBD1 (6 bases). This CDR3 has 12 amino acids. Deletions cut 3 bases from V and 15 bases from J, with 16 bases between. Germline assignment: CDR1 SGHDT and CDR2 YYEEEE. This CDR3 reads CASSSLQGSSFF. DNA for the CDR3: TGTGCCAGCAGCTCGCTTCAGGGGTCATCGTTCTTC.

V usage is TRBV29-1 and J usage is TRBJ2-2; TRBD1 agrees at 7 bases. V shed 4 bases, J shed 6 bases, and the junction held 5 bases outside the gene matches. The CDR3 covers 13 residues. The germline gives CDR1 SQVTM, CDR2 ANQGSEA. The CDR3 loop is CSVAHQGAGELFF. CDR3 nucleotide sequence: TGCAGCGTTGCGCACCAGGGGGCCGGGGAGCTGTTTTTT.

Only a few counts were recorded for this clonotype. The J gene is TRBJ1-5, the V gene TRBV15, with D perhaps TRBD1 (6 bases). The V end lost 5 bases, the J end lost 1 base, and 18 bases lay between the germline ends. In germline, CDR1 is LNHNV, CDR2 YYDKDF (reference sequence). The CDR3 length is 17 residues. The CDR3 loop reads CATSGGGLAASNQPQHF. The CDR3 DNA reads as TGTGCCACCAGCGGAGGGGGTTTGGCAGCAAGCAATCAGCCCCAGCATTTT.

This clonotype has just a few counts. This rearrangement joins TRBV19 to TRBJ2-5, with D perhaps TRBD2 (5 bases). CDR1 and CDR2 from the germline V gene are LNHDA and SQIVND (reference sequence). This CDR3 is 14 amino acids long. Trimming left V 4 bases short and J 5 bases short, with 14 bases between. The CDR3 is CASSTPGDSETQYF. In nucleotides, the CDR3 is TGTGCCAGTAGTACTCCCGGGGATTCGGAGACCCAGTACTTC.

CDR3 in DNA: TGTGCCATCGGTAGTCTTTCCGAGACCCAGTACTTC. This encodes CAIGSLSETQYF. This sequence joins TRBV10-3 and TRBJ2-5, with no clear D. The V end lost 8 bases, the J end lost 5 bases, and 12 bases lay between the germline ends. The CDR3 totals 12 residues. In germline, CDR1 is ENHRY, CDR2 SYGVKD.

J is TRBJ2-3 and V is TRBV21-1; the table calls TRBD1, which could not be checked here. TRBV21-1 corresponds to a pseudogene. This CDR3 region has 16 residues. DNA of the CDR3: TGTGCCAGCATCCCCCTGTTTTCGGGGAGAGGAGATACGCAGTATTTT. Residues: CASIPLFSGRGDTQYF.

This clonotype was recorded a few times. The CDR3 bases are TGCGCCAGCAGCTTGGGGGGCGACAGAAACTATAATTCACCCCTCCACTTT. Translated, it gives CASSLGGDRNYNSPLHF. The V gene is TRBV5-1, the J gene TRBJ1-6, with D possibly matching TRBD1 (5 bases). V was trimmed by 0 bases and J by 3 bases, leaving 13 bases between them. The CDR3 contains 17 residues. Germline CDR1 is SGHRS and CDR2 is YFSETQ.

The CDR3 here is CASRAGFSGANVLTF. In nucleotides, the CDR3 is TGTGCCAGCAGGGCGGGGTTTTCCGGGGCCAACGTCCTGACTTTC. The chain is built from TRBV2 and TRBJ2-6; perhaps TRBD2 as D (6 bases). The germline V gene has CDR1 SNHLY and CDR2 FYNNEI. V lost 6 bases and J lost 4, with 13 bases in between. This CDR3 comprises 15 residues.

The CDR3 protein is CASSRPGTSQPQHF. The CDR3 DNA reads as TGCGCCAGCAGCCGACCTGGGACAAGTCAGCCCCAGCATTTT. The J gene is TRBJ1-5, the V gene TRBV4-1, with a weak D call TRBD1 (6 bases). Trimming cost V 4 bases and J 6 bases, with 13 bases left between them. The germline V gene encodes CDR1 MGHRA and CDR2 YSYEKL. This CDR3 has 14 amino acids.

This clonotype was detected only once. The gene calls are TRBV7-3 and TRBJ2-3; D is unresolved. The length of the CDR3 is 12 residues. In germline, CDR1 is SGHTA, CDR2 FQGTGA. V shed 5 bases and J shed 6 bases, with 9 bases lying between them. The chain's CDR3 is CASSARGDTQYF. CDR3 DNA: TGTGCCAGCAGCGCGCGTGGGGATACGCAGTATTTT.

This clonotype has a handful of counts. The chain couples TRBV25-1 to TRBJ2-5; 8 bases are shared with TRBD1. Germline loops: CDR1 MGHDK, CDR2 SYGVNS. The CDR3 is 15 amino acids. Unmatched junction bases numbered 5, after V lost 4 bases and J lost 1 base. The CDR3 sequence is CASSALTGAQETQYF. The DNA for the CDR3 is TGTGCCAGCAGTGCTCTGACAGGGGCCCAAGAGACCCAGTACTTC.